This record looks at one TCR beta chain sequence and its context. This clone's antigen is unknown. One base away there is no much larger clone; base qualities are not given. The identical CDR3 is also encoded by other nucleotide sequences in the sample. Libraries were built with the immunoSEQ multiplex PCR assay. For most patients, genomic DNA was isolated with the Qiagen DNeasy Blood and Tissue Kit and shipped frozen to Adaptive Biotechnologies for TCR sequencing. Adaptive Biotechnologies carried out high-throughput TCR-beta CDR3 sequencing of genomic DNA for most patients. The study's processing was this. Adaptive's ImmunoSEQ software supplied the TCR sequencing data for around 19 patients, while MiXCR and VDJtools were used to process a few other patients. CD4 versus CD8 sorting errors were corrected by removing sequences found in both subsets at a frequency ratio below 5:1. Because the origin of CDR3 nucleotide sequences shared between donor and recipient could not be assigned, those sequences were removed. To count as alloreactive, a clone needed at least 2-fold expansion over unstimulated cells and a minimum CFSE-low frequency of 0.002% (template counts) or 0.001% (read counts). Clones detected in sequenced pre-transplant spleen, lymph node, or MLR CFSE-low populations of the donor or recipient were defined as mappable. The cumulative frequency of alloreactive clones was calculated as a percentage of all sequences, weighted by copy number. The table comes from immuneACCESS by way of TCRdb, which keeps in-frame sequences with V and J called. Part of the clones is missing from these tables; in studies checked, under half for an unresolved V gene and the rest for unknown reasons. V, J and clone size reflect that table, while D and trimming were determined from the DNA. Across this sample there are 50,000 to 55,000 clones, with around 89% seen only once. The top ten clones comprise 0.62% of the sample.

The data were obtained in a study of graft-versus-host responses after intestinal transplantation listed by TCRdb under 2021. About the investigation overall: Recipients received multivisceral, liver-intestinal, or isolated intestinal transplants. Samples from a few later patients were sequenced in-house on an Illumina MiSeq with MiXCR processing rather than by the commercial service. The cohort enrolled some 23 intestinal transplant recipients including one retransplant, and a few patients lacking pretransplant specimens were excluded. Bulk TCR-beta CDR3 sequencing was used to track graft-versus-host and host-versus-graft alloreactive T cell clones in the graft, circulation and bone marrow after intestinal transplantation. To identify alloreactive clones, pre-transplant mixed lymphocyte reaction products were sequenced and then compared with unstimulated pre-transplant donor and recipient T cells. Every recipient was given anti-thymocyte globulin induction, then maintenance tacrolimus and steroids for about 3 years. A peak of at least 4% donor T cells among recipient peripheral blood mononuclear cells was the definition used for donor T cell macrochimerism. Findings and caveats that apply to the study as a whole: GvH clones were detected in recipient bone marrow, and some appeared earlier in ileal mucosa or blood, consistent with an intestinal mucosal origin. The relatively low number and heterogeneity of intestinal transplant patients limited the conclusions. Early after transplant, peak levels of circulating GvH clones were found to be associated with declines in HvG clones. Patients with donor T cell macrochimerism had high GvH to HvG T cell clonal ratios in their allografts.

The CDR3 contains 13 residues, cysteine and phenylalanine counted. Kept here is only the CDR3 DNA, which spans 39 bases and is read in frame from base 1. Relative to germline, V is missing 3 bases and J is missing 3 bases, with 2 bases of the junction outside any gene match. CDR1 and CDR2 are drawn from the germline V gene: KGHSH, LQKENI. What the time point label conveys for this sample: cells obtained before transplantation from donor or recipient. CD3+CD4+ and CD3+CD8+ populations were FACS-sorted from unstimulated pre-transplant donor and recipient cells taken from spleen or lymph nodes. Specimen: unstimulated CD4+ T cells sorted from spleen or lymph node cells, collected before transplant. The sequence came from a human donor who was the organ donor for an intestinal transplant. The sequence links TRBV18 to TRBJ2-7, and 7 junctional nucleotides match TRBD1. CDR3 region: CASSPPGGYEQYF. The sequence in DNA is TGTGCCAGCTCACCCCCAGGGGGCTACGAGCAGTACTTC.